The entry below gives a single T cell receptor beta chain sequence along with its context. V was pared by 8 bases and J by 3 bases, with 13 bases of the junction left unmatched. This CDR3 spans 15 amino acids. Looked up from germline, CDR1 is SGHDT and CDR2 is YYEEEE. The PCR employed 60 Vbeta primers together with 13 Jbeta primers. Repertoires were generated with immunoSEQ multiplex PCR, while TCRdb's copy carries only in-frame clones and drops some. The table lists about 210,000 clones, approximately 90% of them singletons, with 1% to 1.4% in the top ten. These data are taken from a study of cytomegalovirus exposure and HLA in healthy donors.

Sequencing input: PBMCs. V and J are TRBV5-6 and TRBJ1-2, with 7 bases lining up with TRBD1. The source is a boy younger than 10 in good health and CMV-seronegative. The chain's CDR3 is CASLAQAGGDYGYTF. The CDR3 coding sequence is TGTGCCAGTCTAGCCCAAGCAGGGGGAGACTATGGCTACACCTTC.